The source of this T cell receptor beta chain is a study of regulatory T cells in long-lasting Graves disease. Researchers made TCR beta libraries by using iRepertoire HTBI primers and running Arm-PCR on CDR3 regions. One entry per CDR3 protein results from TCRdb running MiXCR on the multiplex PCR reads. Here the sample spans about 440,000 distinct CDR3 sequences, about 16% being singletons. This clonotype showed up many times. V gave up 8 bases and J gave up 11 bases, with 8 bases separating them. CDR3 size: 9 residues. Germline V gene lookup returns CDR1 MDHEN and CDR2 SYDVKM. Time point noted: newly diagnosed GD, antithyroid drugs for less than 3 months. TCR sequences were obtained from RNA taken from PBMCs. Each of the patients was recruited from an endocrinology department situated in Xi'an, China. These data are also associated with another study on T cells in Graves' hyperthyroidism and ophthalmopathy. That paper states: Uncontrolled infection, other autoimmune disease, pregnancy or lactation barred patients from enrollment. During a first-round RT-PCR of the TCR CDR3, the HTBI primer set was used. A model of 13 V-J features distinguished ophthalmopathy from stable hyperthyroidism.

The chain is built from TRBV28 and TRBJ2-3; D is unclear. The clonotype was recovered from a woman under 40 with Graves disease. Sequenced here: peripheral blood mononuclear cells (PBMCs), sampled at new diagnosis, from a patient treated with antithyroid drugs. As DNA, the CDR3 is TGTGCCAGCGGGGTAGGGCAGTATTTT. Amino acids: CASGVGQYF.